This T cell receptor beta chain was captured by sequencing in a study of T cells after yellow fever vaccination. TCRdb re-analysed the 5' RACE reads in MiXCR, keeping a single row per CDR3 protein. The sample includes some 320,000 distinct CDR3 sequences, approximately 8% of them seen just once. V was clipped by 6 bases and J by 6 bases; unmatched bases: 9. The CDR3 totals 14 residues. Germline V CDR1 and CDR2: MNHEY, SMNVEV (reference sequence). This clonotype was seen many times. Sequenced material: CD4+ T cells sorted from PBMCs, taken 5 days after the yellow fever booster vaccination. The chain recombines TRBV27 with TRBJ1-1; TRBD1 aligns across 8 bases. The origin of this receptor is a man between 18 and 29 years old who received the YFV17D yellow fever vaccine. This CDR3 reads CASRRQGANPEAFF. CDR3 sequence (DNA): TGTGCCAGCAGGCGGCAGGGGGCGAATCCTGAAGCTTTCTTT.